This T cell receptor (beta chain) was captured by sequencing in a study of shared clonotypes between healthy human individuals. The sample holds one count of this clone. Some clones are missing from TCRdb's copy, which holds only in-frame ones; the method was immunoSEQ multiplex PCR. Of more than 1.2 million clones in the sample, 98% to 99% were seen once. This CDR3 is built from 16 residues. The ends were cut back, 2 bases at V and 2 bases at J, with 16 bases in the middle. CDR1 LGHNA and CDR2 YSLEER come from the germline V gene. Sequencing was done on a sample of naive CD4+ T cells sorted from blood. Subset reported: CD45RA+ positively selected. The TCR sequence derives from a young man in good health. The rearrangement uses TRBV4-3 and TRBJ2-7; a possible D gene is TRBD1 (6 bases). This chain's CDR3 is CASSQQLQGVPYEQYF. As DNA, the CDR3 is TGCGCCAGCAGCCAACAACTACAGGGAGTCCCCTACGAGCAGTACTTC.